This T cell receptor (beta chain) was identified during a study of breast tumors, draining lymph nodes, adjacent tissues. From the multiplex PCR reads, TCRdb called clonotypes with MiXCR, one entry per CDR3 protein. This table has nearly 200,000 distinct CDR3 sequences, around 33% appearing once. Regarding the study as a whole: Tumor repertoires ranked between lymph nodes and nontumor tissue in diversity, with V and J gene preferences. Luminal-like breast cancer showed significantly higher tumor–nontumor repertoire similarity than basal-like. That most tumor T cells come from lymph nodes remained unproven.

This clonotype has only a few counts. Its antigen is not known. This may be a read error: a much more frequent sequence differs by one nucleotide. This likely comes from a read error, as the CDR3 has no conserved phenylalanine or tryptophan at its end. Axillary draining lymph nodes of breast cancer patients supplied the node samples. Germline values: CDR1 SGHVS, CDR2 FNYEAQ. The V end was cut by 5 bases, the J end by 0 bases, with 11 bases between. This CDR3 has 14 residues. The V call is TRBV7-6, the J call TRBJ2-7; no clear D gene. Sequencing used axillary lymph node tissue. This TCR came from a female donor with breast cancer. Some clones in this sample may be carry-over from other donors' samples. The CDR3 DNA reads as TGTGCCAGCAGCCCCTCCGGCCGCTCCTACGAGCAGTACCTC. Its protein product is CASSPSGRSYEQYL.